This paragraph covers one T cell receptor beta chain sequence. The data derive from a study of blood T cell repertoires in COVID-19. Study-wide background: From the United States, Italy and Spain came samples of acute and convalescent COVID-19. In each case, the material was cDNA or gDNA derived from T cells, B-cell-depleted T cells, or PBMCs.

Trimming took off 2 bases at V and 0 bases at J, with 10 bases between the two ends. The germline V gene encodes CDR1 MNHEY and CDR2 SVGAGI. The CDR3 runs to 16 residues. Original methodology: Counts of nucleated cells, estimated from reference gene primer amplification, were obtained. Produced via immunoSEQ multiplex PCR; TCRdb's table is partial and in-frame only. V, J and clone size were drawn from that table, and D and trimming were deduced from the DNA. The data show over 150,000 clones, 70% to 85% seen once. The receptor was derived from a woman aged 55-69 years with acute or convalescent COVID-19. The sample taken for sequencing was peripheral blood. This chain joins TRBV6-5 and TRBJ1-4; no clear D. The CDR3 DNA follows: TGTGCCAGCAGTTACGGCAGGCTGTCAACTAATGAAAAACTGTTTTTT. Protein sequence: CASSYGRLSTNEKLFF.